Below are 25 T cell receptor beta chains sequenced from a single sample in a study of prognosis after radiotherapy for stage I lung cancer. CDR3 of TCR beta was amplified from genomic DNA via a two-round multiplex PCR. Round-one PCR had primers specific to each TRBV and TRBJ gene. Via MiXCR, TCRdb re-called the multiplex PCR reads, giving one row per CDR3 protein. Of about 20,000 distinct CDR3 sequences in the sample, 35% to 50% are singletons; the top ten hold about 56%. Sample: PBMCs, taken before or after stereotactic body radiation therapy (not recorded which). Source of these receptors: a donor aged 50 or older with non-small cell lung cancer.

Ten or more counts support this clonotype. The genes are TRBV3-1 and TRBJ2-5; D gene ambiguous. Germline V lookup: CDR1 LGHDT, CDR2 YNNKEL (reference sequence). The V end was cut by 4 bases, the J end by 0 bases, with 3 bases between. The CDR3 covers 12 residues. The CDR3 DNA reads as TGTGCCAGCAGCCCTAACCAAGAGACCCAGTACTTC. It translates to CASSPNQETQYF.

As to this clonotype: Possible read error: a much larger clone is one base away. V and J are TRBV29-1 and TRBJ2-4; 9 bases align to TRBD1. CDR3 length: 14 amino acids. CDR1 and CDR2 (germline): SQVTM, ANQGSEA. Trimming removed 6 bases from V and 8 bases from J; junction bases left unmatched: 11. The CDR3 here is CSVDGTGLRDIQYF. The CDR3 coding sequence is TGCAGCGTAGACGGGACAGGGCTCAGGGACATTCAGTACTTC.

Points on this clonotype: An end of the junction differs from the germline gene, which may be a read error. J is TRBJ2-3 and V is TRBV6-1; 10 positions agree with TRBD2. This CDR3 has 16 amino acids. From germline, CDR1 is MNHNS and CDR2 SASEGT. CDR3 sequence reads: CARLTLAGGRTDTQYF. In nucleotides, the CDR3 is TGTGCCAGACTTACTTTAGCGGGAGGTCGGACAGATACGCAGTACTTT.

The chain combines TRBV19 with TRBJ2-1; D is perhaps TRBD1 (6 bases). Germline V gives CDR1 LNHDA, CDR2 SQIVND (reference sequence). This CDR3 has 16 residues. Trimming took 4 bases from V and 0 from J, leaving 13 bases between them. CDR3 amino acids: CASSSTWDNSYNEQFF. CDR3 nucleotide sequence: TGTGCCAGTAGTAGTACGTGGGACAACTCCTACAATGAGCAGTTCTTC.

This clonotype was detected ten times or more. This chain uses TRBV24-1 with TRBJ2-1; 9 bases fit TRBD2. J was trimmed by 3 bases and V by 4 bases; bases with no gene match: 9. Germline CDR1 KGHDR, CDR2 SFDVKD. There are 17 residues in the CDR3. The CDR3 protein is CATSEPLAGVNYNEQFF. In DNA, the CDR3 is TGTGCCACCAGTGAACCTTTAGCGGGAGTGAACTACAATGAGCAGTTCTTC.

On this clonotype itself: The conserved phenylalanine or tryptophan normally closing the CDR3 is absent here, so this likely arose from a read error. The chain carries TRBV28 and TRBJ2-1; 7 bases match TRBD2. The CDR3 totals 17 residues. V lost 4 bases to trimming and J lost 5 bases; unmatched junction nucleotides: 14. Germline V gene lookup returns CDR1 MDHEN and CDR2 SYDVKM. DNA of the CDR3: TGTGCCAGCAGTTCCCCCTTTGATGGAGCGGGGAACAATGAGCAGTTCTAC. Translating gives CASSSPFDGAGNNEQFY.

Concerning this clonotype: A far larger clone is one base from this, pointing to a likely read error. The chain employs TRBV7-9 and TRBJ2-1; D perhaps matches TRBD1 (6 bases). The V end lost 7 bases, the J end lost 9 bases, and 22 bases lay between the germline ends. Germline values: CDR1 SEHNR, CDR2 FQNEAQ (reference sequence). CDR3 length equals 15 residues. The CDR3 bases are TGTGCCAGCATCTTTAGCCCGGGACAACGTTCTGAGCAGTTCTTC. Translating it yields CASIFSPGQRSEQFF.

On this clonotype: The junction shows a germline mismatch at one end, possibly a read error. The chain couples TRBV2 to TRBJ2-3; 7 nucleotides agree with TRBD2. This CDR3 region has 16 residues. CDR1 and CDR2 (germline): SNHLY, FYNNEI. The CDR3 loop is CANSDSGMARTDTQYF. CDR3 coding DNA: TGTGCCAACAGTGACAGCGGGATGGCCCGCACAGATACGCAGTATTTT.

This clonotype was counted ten times or more. Germline is not matched at one junction end, which may reflect a read error. The chain is built from TRBV9 and TRBJ2-1; 15 positions match TRBD2. The length of the CDR3 is 16 residues. Per germline, CDR1 SGDLS and CDR2 YYNGEE. The CDR3 DNA reads TGTGCCAGCAGCGGTGGGACTAGCGGGAGGTACAGTGAGCAGTTCTTC. It translates to CASSGGTSGRYSEQFF.

This clonotype was seen a single time. This chain joins TRBV7-9 and TRBJ1-3; D gene unclear. Germline CDR1 and CDR2: SEHNR and FQNEAQ (reference sequence). This CDR3 region has 12 residues. V lost 5 bases and J 1 base, leaving 3 bases between the germline ends. In DNA, the CDR3 is TGTGCCAGCAGCCAATCTGGAAACACCATATATTTT. Its translation: CASSQSGNTIYF. The whole variable domain, remainder taken from reference TRBV7-9 and TRBJ1-3, is DTGVSQNPRHKITKRGQNVTFRCDPISEHNRLYWYRQTLGQGPEFLTYFQNEAQLEKSRLLSDRFSAERPKGSFSTLEIQRTEQGDSAMYLCASSQSGNTIYFGEGSWLTVV.

This sequence joins TRBV27 and TRBJ2-2, with no clear D. The CDR3 consists of 13 residues. Trimming stripped 0 bases from V and 6 bases from J, with 5 bases between. Per germline, CDR1 MNHEY and CDR2 SMNVEV (reference sequence). The CDR3 sequence: CASSLSGSGELFF. The CDR3 region has the DNA TGTGCCAGCAGTTTATCGGGCTCCGGGGAGCTGTTTTTT.

This clonotype was picked up many times. The chain carries TRBV7-9 and TRBJ1-6, with D perhaps matching TRBD1 (5 bases). The CDR3 has 14 amino acids. V lost 5 bases and J 9 bases, leaving 14 bases between the germline ends. CDR1 is SEHNR and CDR2 is FQNEAQ in the germline V gene (reference sequence). CDR3 DNA: TGTGCCAGCAGCCCAAGCGGGGGAGGTTCACCCCTCCACTTT. Protein: CASSPSGGGSPLHF. Full variable domain (missing parts from reference TRBV7-9 and TRBJ1-6): DTGVSQNPRHKITKRGQNVTFRCDPISEHNRLYWYRQTLGQGPEFLTYFQNEAQLEKSRLLSDRFSAERPKGSFSTLEIQRTEQGDSAMYLCASSPSGGGSPLHFGNGTRLTVT.

This clonotype was seen ten or more times. V gene TRBV11-3 combines with J gene TRBJ2-5; perhaps TRBD2 as D (6 bases). CDR3 length: 14 residues. Germline loops: CDR1 SGHNT, CDR2 YENEEA. Trimming cost V 5 bases and J 2 bases, with 12 bases left between them. The DNA for the CDR3 is TGTGCCAGCAGCACTGGACTATCTCAAGAGACCCAGTACTTC. Translating gives CASSTGLSQETQYF.

As for this clonotype: This sequence is one base from a far larger clone and is likely a read error. The chain recombines TRBV6-2 or TRBV6-3 with TRBJ1-2, with D possibly matching TRBD1 (6 bases). Per germline, CDR1 MNHEY and CDR2 SVGEGT. The CDR3 extends over 13 amino acids. Between the trimmed V and J ends, which lost 5 bases and 5 bases, there was a span of 12 bases. CDR3 sequence: CASSRTDIYGYTF. For the CDR3, the DNA is TGTGCCAGCAGTCGGACAGATATTTATGGCTACACCTTC.

This clonotype was observed at least ten times. The CDR3 coding sequence is TGTGCCAGCAGGTGGGACAGCACAGATACGCAGTATTTT. This encodes CASRWDSTDTQYF. The chain has TRBV2 and TRBJ2-3, with D perhaps being TRBD1 or TRBD2 (5 bases each). Germline CDR1 reads SNHLY; CDR2 reads FYNNEI. Between the trimmed V and J ends, which lost 6 bases and 0 bases, there was a span of 7 bases. CDR3 size: 13 residues.

This clonotype rates as medium-sized. The chain employs TRBV6-4 and TRBJ2-7; the D gene is possibly TRBD2 (6 bases). Trimming pared 8 bases from V and 0 bases from J, leaving 20 bases between. The length of the CDR3 is 16 residues. In germline, CDR1 is MRHNA, CDR2 SNTAGT. The DNA for the CDR3 is TGTGCCAGCGGTGCGCCGGGAGCCCCAACCTCCTACGAGCAGTACTTC. Residues: CASGAPGAPTSYEQYF.

Regarding this clonotype: A read error is likely here: a far larger clone is one base away. The chain has TRBV7-3 and TRBJ2-1; a weak D match, TRBD2 (6 bases). Germline V gene lookup returns CDR1 SGHTA and CDR2 FQGTGA. The CDR3 has 15 residues. The V and J ends lost 1 base and 7 bases respectively, with 14 bases between them. The CDR3: CASSLRASEWNEQFF. In DNA form, the CDR3 reads TGTGCCAGCAGCTTAAGGGCTAGCGAGTGGAATGAGCAGTTCTTC.

This clonotype was counted at least ten times. This CDR3 is CASSHLGQGGTADTQYF. The CDR3 bases are TGTGCCAGCAGCCACCTCGGTCAGGGGGGGACCGCAGATACGCAGTATTTT. The rearrangement links TRBV3-1 to TRBJ2-3; perhaps D is TRBD1 or TRBD2 (7 bases each). The CDR3 sequence is 17 residues long. Germline V gene sequence: CDR1 LGHDT, CDR2 YNNKEL (reference sequence). V shed 3 bases and J shed 4 bases, with 20 bases lying between them.

On this clonotype: A far larger clone is only one base removed, so a read error is likely. The chain has TRBV6-4 and TRBJ2-1; 7 positions agree with TRBD2. CDR3 length equals 14 residues. From germline, CDR1 is MRHNA and CDR2 SNTAGT. The CDR3 DNA reads TGTGCCAACAGTGTCCCGGGAGGAGAATATGAGCAGTTCTTC. The encoded protein is CANSVPGGEYEQFF.

This clonotype showed up just a few times. V usage is TRBV5-1 and J usage is TRBJ1-6; D ambiguous. The CDR3 runs 14 residues. V lost 0 bases to trimming and J lost 7 bases, with 8 bases between them. CDR1 and CDR2 (germline): SGHRS, YFSETQ. Here the CDR3 reads CASSLGVGNSPLHF. The DNA of the CDR3 is TGCGCCAGCAGCTTGGGGGTTGGCAATTCACCCCTCCACTTT.

In this sample, this clonotype turned up once. One end of the junction varies from germline; a read error may be responsible. V usage is TRBV2 and J usage is TRBJ2-7; D is possibly TRBD1 or TRBD2 (6 bases each). This CDR3 has 13 amino acids. The germline V gene has CDR1 SNHLY and CDR2 FYNNEI. CDR3: CATQTGSGYEHYF. The DNA for the CDR3 is TGTGCCACTCAGACAGGTAGCGGCTACGAGCATTACTTC.

This rearrangement joins TRBV6-1 to TRBJ2-1; D is perhaps TRBD1 or TRBD2 (6 bases each). This CDR3 is 13 amino acids long. Germline assignment: CDR1 MNHNS and CDR2 SASEGT. V shed 6 bases and J shed 8 bases, with 14 bases lying between them. The CDR3, as DNA: TGTGCCAGCAGCTCCCTGGGGGGCTATGAGCAGTTCTTC. As protein: CASSSLGGYEQFF.

The sample holds many counts of this clonotype. CDR3 loop: CASTFRVAPRGSEQYF. The CDR3 nucleotides read TGTGCCAGCACCTTCCGGGTGGCTCCGAGGGGCTCCGAGCAGTACTTC. This chain joins TRBV5-5 and TRBJ2-7; D may match TRBD1 or TRBD2 (5 bases each). Germline V lookup: CDR1 SGHKS, CDR2 YYEKEE (reference sequence). V was shortened by 6 bases and J by 6 bases, with 25 bases between the two germline ends. The CDR3 length is 16 residues. Looking up the rest from reference TRBV5-5 and TRBJ2-7 gives the full variable domain: DAGVTQSPTHLIKTRGQQVTLRCSPISGHKSVSWYQQVLGQGPQFIFQYYEKEERGRGNFPDRFSARQFPNYSSELNVNALLLGDSALYLCASTFRVAPRGSEQYFGPGTRLTVT.

This clonotype was seen at least ten times. The rearrangement links TRBV7-8 to TRBJ1-5; D gene unclear. The CDR3 sequence is 15 residues long. CDR1 is SGHVS, CDR2 FQNEAQ, per germline. The V and J ends lost 2 bases and 7 bases respectively, with 15 bases between them. The chain's CDR3 is CASSLRREARQPQHF. DNA for the CDR3: TGTGCCAGCAGCTTAAGGAGGGAAGCAAGGCAGCCCCAGCATTTT. Based on the CDR3 plus reference TRBV7-8 and TRBJ1-5, the full variable domain is GAGVSQSPRYKVAKRGQDVALRCDPISGHVSLFWYQQALGQGPEFLTYFQNEAQLDKSGLPSDRFFAERPEGSVSTLKIQRTQQEDSAVYLCASSLRREARQPQHFGDGTRLSIL.

This clonotype was seen ten or more times. The rearrangement joins TRBV18 to TRBJ1-4, with D uncertain. Trimming shortened V by 1 base and J by 6 bases, and 6 bases separated the two germline ends. The CDR3 contains 13 residues. Germline CDR1 is KGHSH and CDR2 is LQKENI. In DNA, the CDR3 is TGTGCCAGCTCACCACGGCGGTATGAAAAACTGTTTTTT. It yields the protein CASSPRRYEKLFF. The full variable domain, its missing parts supplied by reference TRBV18 and TRBJ1-4, is NAGVMQNPRHLVRRRGQEARLRCSPMKGHSHVYWYRQLPEEGLKFMVYLQKENIIDESGMPKERFSAEFPKEGPSILRIQQVVRGDSAAYFCASSPRRYEKLFFGSGTQLSVL.